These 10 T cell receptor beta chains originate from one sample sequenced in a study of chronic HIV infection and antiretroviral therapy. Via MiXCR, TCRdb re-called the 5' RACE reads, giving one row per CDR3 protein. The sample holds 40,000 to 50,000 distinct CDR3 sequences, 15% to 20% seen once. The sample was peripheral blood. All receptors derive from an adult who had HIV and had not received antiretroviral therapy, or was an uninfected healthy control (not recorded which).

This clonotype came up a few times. This CDR3 is CSWRRADTQYF. For the CDR3, the DNA is TGCAGCTGGAGACGGGCAGATACGCAGTATTTT. This chain uses TRBV29-1 with TRBJ2-3; D ambiguous. In germline, CDR1 is SQVTM, CDR2 ANQGSEA. This CDR3 spans 11 amino acids. V was cut by 8 bases and J by 4 bases, with 10 bases left in between.

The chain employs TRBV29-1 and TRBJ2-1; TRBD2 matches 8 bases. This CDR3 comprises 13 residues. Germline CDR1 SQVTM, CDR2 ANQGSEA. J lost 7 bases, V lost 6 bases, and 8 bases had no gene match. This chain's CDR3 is CSVLSGSRNEQFF. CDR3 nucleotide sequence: TGCAGCGTGCTAAGCGGGAGTCGGAATGAGCAGTTCTTC.

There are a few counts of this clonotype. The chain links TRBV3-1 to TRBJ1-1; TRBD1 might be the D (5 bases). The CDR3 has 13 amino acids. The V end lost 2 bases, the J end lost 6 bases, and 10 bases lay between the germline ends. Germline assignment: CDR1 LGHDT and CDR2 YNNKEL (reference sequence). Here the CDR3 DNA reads TGTGCCAGCAGCCAAAACACAGGCGCTGAAGCTTTCTTT. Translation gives CASSQNTGAEAFF.

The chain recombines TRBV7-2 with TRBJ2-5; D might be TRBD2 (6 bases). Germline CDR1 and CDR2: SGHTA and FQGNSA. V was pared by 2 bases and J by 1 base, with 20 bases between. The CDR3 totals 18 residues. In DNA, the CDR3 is TGTGCCAGCAGCTTATCGGGACTCCCCTTCCAGATCCAAGAGACCCAGTACTTC. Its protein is CASSLSGLPFQIQETQYF.

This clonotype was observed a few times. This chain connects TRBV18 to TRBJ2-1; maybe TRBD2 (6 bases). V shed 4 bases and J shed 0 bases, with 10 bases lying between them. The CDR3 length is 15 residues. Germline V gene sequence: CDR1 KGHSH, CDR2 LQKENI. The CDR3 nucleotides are TGTGCCAGCTCACGGGACTCGAGCTCCTACAATGAGCAGTTCTTC. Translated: CASSRDSSSYNEQFF.

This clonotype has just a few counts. The CDR3 spells CASSSSLRVTDTQYF. The CDR3 nucleotides read TGTGCCAGCAGCTCCTCACTAAGGGTGACAGATACGCAGTATTTT. V and J are TRBV11-3 and TRBJ2-3; no definite D call. The V gene lost 4 bases and the J gene lost 3 bases, with 14 bases spanning the gap. Germline CDR1 is SGHNT and CDR2 is YENEEA. This CDR3 is 15 amino acids long.

The CDR3 bases are TGCGCCAGCAGCCAGGTAGCGGGAGGGAACACAGATACGCAGTATTTT. Protein: CASSQVAGGNTDTQYF. The J gene is TRBJ2-3, the V gene TRBV5-1, with 11 bases that match TRBD2. The CDR3 covers 16 residues. Germline V lookup: CDR1 SGHRS, CDR2 YFSETQ. With V trimmed by 4 bases and J by 2 bases, 6 bases remained unmatched.

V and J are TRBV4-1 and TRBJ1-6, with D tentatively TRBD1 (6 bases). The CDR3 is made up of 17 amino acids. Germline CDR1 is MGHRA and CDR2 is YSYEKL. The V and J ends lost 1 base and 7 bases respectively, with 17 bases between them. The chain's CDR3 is CASSQVGTGRENSPLHF. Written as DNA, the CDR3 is TGCGCCAGCAGCCAAGTCGGAACAGGGAGGGAGAATTCACCCCTCCACTTT.

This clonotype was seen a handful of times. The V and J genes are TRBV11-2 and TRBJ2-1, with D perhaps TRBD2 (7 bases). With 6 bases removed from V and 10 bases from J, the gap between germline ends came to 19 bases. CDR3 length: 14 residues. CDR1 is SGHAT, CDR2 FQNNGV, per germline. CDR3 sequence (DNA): TGTGCCAGCAGAGGGGGGACTACTGTGAGGGAGCAGTTCTTC. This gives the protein CASRGGTTVREQFF. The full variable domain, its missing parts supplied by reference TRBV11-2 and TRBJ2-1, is EAGVAQSPRYKIIEKRQSVAFWCNPISGHATLYWYQQILGQGPKLLIQFQNNGVVDDSQLPKDRFSAERLKGVDSTLKIQPAKLEDSAVYLCASRGGTTVREQFFGPGTRLTVL.

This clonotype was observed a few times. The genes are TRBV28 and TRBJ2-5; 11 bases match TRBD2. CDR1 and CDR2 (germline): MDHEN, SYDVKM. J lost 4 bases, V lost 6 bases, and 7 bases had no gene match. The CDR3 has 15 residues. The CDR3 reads CASSPTSGTRETQYF. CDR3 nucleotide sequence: TGTGCCAGCAGCCCGACTAGCGGGACTCGAGAGACCCAGTACTTC.